The 7 T cell receptor beta chains reported below all come from one sample, sequenced in a study of early T cells in non-severe SARS-CoV-2 infection. TCRdb reprocessed the 5' RACE reads via MiXCR and lists one record per CDR3 protein. Among 55,000 to 65,000 distinct CDR3 sequences listed, about a tenth were seen once. The sample comprised whole blood. The receptors derive from an adult who was a healthcare worker with PCR-confirmed SARS-CoV-2 infection or an uninfected control (not recorded which).

This clonotype came up a few times. The V call is TRBV20-1, the J call TRBJ2-3; 8 bases align to TRBD1. The junction had 5 bases not matched to a gene; V was cut back by 1 base and J by 8 bases. The germline V gene has CDR1 DFQATT and CDR2 SNEGSKA (reference sequence). CDR3 length: 13 amino acids. The CDR3 nucleotides read TGCAGTGCTAGAGCGACAGGGGAATCTACGCAGTATTTT. This translates into CSARATGESTQYF.

This clonotype was counted at least ten times. This rearrangement joins TRBV7-8 to TRBJ2-3; TRBD2 matches 10 bases. Trimming cost V 5 bases and J 0 bases; bases outside gene matches: 5. CDR1 and CDR2 (germline): SGHVS, FQNEAQ. The CDR3 contains 16 residues. CDR3 sequence reads: CASSPRAGGSTDTQYF. CDR3 bases: TGTGCCAGCAGCCCACGAGCGGGGGGGAGCACAGATACGCAGTATTTT.

J is TRBJ2-3 and V is TRBV7-8; no clear D. In germline, CDR1 is SGHVS, CDR2 FQNEAQ. V gave up 6 bases and J gave up 0 bases, with 16 bases separating them. This CDR3 comprises 16 residues. The CDR3, as DNA: TGTGCCAGCAGTCTACACCGTAAAACTAGCACAGATACGCAGTATTTT. It encodes CASSLHRKTSTDTQYF.

This clonotype was seen many times. The chain is built from TRBV20-1 and TRBJ1-2, with a possible D match to TRBD1 (6 bases). The CDR3 is 15 amino acids. CDR1 is DFQATT, CDR2 SNEGSKA, per germline (reference sequence). V dropped 5 bases and J dropped 3 bases, with 19 bases sitting between them. The chain's CDR3 is CSAGGWRTDYYGYTF. The CDR3 nucleotides read TGCAGTGCTGGGGGCTGGCGGACTGACTACTATGGCTACACCTTC.

To note about this clonotype: This may arise from a read error, as a much more abundant clone is one base away. V usage is TRBV19 and J usage is TRBJ2-2, with D perhaps TRBD2 (5 bases). CDR1 LNHDA and CDR2 SQIVND come from the germline V gene (reference sequence). The CDR3 has 15 amino acids. The CDR3 here is CASSNPMVVSGEQFF. CDR3 DNA: TGTGCCAGTAGTAACCCTATGGTAGTTTCCGGGGAGCAGTTTTTT. The full variable domain, in which reference TRBV19 and TRBJ2-2 provide the parts outside the CDR3, is DGGITQSPKYLFRKEGQNVTLSCEQNLNHDAMYWYRQDPGQGLRLIYYSQIVNDFQKGDIAEGYSVSREKKESFPLTVTSAQKNPTAFYLCASSNPMVVSGEQFFGEGSRLTVL.

This clonotype was picked up many times. The chain couples TRBV6-1 to TRBJ1-3; a possible D gene is TRBD1 (5 bases). V lost 6 bases and J 0 bases, leaving 18 bases between the germline ends. Per germline, CDR1 MNHNS and CDR2 SASEGT. The CDR3 has 17 amino acids. The CDR3 loop reads CASSERRQGPSGNTIYF. CDR3 nucleotide sequence: TGTGCCAGCAGCGAAAGGCGGCAGGGCCCCTCTGGAAACACCATATATTTT.

This chain joins TRBV6-2 or TRBV6-3 and TRBJ2-7; D is ambiguous. V was cut by 8 bases and J by 3 bases, with 20 bases left in between. The CDR3 totals 15 residues. Germline V gene lookup returns CDR1 MNHEY and CDR2 SVGEGT. The CDR3 region is CASEGIQKTNYEQYF. CDR3 sequence (DNA): TGTGCCAGCGAAGGGATTCAAAAAACCAACTACGAGCAGTACTTC.